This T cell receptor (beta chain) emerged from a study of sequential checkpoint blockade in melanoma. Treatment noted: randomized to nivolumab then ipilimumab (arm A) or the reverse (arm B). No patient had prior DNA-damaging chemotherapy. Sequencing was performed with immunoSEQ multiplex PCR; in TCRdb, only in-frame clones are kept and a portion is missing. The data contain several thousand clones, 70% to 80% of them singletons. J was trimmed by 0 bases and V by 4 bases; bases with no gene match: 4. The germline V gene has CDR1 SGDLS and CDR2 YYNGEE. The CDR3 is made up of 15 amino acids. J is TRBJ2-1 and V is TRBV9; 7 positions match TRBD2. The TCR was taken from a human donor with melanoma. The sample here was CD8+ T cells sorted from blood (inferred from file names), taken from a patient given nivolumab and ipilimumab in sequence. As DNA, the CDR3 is TGTGCCAGCAGCCCCCCGGGGGGCTCCTACAATGAGCAGTTCTTC. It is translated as CASSPPGGSYNEQFF.